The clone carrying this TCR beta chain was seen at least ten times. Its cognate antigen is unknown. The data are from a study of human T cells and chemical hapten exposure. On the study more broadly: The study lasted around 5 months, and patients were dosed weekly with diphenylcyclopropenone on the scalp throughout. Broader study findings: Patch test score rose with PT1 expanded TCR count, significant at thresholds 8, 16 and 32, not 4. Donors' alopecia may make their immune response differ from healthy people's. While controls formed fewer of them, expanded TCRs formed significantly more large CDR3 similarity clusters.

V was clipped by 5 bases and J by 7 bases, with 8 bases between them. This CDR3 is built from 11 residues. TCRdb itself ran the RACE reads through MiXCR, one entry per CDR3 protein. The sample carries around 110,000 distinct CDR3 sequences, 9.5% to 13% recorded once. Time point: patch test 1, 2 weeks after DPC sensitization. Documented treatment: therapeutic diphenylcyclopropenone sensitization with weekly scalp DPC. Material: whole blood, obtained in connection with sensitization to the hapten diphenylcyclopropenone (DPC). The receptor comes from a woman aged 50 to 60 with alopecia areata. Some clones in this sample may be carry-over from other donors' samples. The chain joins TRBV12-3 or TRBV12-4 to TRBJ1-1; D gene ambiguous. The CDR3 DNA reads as TGTGCCAGCAGTCCCGGAGTTGAAGCTTTCTTT. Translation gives CASSPGVEAFF.